This TCR beta chain was identified in a study of blood T cell repertoires in COVID-19. Overall study context: Both acute and convalescent COVID-19 samples were obtained from the United States, Italy and Spain. PBMCs, B-cell-depleted T cells, or T cells were the source of the cDNA or gDNA that made up the material.

CDR3 length: 14 amino acids. With 5 bases removed from V and 4 bases from J, the gap between germline ends came to 15 bases. Germline V gene data show CDR1 as SGHVS and CDR2 as FNYEAQ. Authors' processing steps: Amplifying reference gene primers gave estimates of nucleated cell counts. Assay used: immunoSEQ multiplex PCR; TCRdb lists only in-frame clones, some missing. The V and J calls and clone size are taken from that table; D and trimming were inferred from the DNA. The profile covers roughly 380,000 clones, with 85% appearing a single time and about 3.6% taken by the ten largest. The chain is built from TRBV7-6 and TRBJ2-7; weak D call: TRBD1 (6 bases). The source material was peripheral blood. The TCR sequence derives from a woman aged 18 to 35 with acute or convalescent COVID-19. The CDR3 DNA is TGTGCCAGCAGCCATTCCCAGGGGTCATACGAGCAGTACTTC. Its translation: CASSHSQGSYEQYF.